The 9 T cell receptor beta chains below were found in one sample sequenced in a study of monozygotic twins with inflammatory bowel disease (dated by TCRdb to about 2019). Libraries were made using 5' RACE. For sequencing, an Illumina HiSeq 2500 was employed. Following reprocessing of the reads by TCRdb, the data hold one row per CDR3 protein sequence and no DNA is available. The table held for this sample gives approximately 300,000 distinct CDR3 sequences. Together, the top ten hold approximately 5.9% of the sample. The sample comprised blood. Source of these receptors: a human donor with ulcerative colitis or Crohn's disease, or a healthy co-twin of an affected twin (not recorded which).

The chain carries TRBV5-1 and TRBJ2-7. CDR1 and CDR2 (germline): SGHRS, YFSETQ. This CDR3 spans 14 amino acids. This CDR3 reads CASSFSQGTYEQYF.

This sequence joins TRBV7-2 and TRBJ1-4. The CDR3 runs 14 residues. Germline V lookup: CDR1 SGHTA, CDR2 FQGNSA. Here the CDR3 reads CASSLAGLNEKLFF.

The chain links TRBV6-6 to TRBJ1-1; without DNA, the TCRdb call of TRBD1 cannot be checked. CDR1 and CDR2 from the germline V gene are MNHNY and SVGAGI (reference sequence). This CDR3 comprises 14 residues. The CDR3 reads CASSSGTPNTEAFF.

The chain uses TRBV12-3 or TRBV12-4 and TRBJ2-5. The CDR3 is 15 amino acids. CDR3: CASSFEAPNEETQYF.

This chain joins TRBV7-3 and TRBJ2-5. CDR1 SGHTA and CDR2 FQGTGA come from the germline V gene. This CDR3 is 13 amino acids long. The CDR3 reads CASSKTAQETQYF. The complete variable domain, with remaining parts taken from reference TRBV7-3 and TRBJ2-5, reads GAGVSQTPSNKVTEKGKYVELRCDPISGHTALYWYRQSLGQGPEFLIYFQGTGAADDSGLPNDRFFAVRPEGSVSTLKIQRTERGDSAVYLCASSKTAQETQYFGPGTRLLVL.

The CDR3 here is CASSHLAGAYEQYF. The chain links TRBV14 to TRBJ2-7; the TCRdb D gene call, TRBD2, has no DNA to confirm it. Germline lookup yields CDR1 SGHDN and CDR2 FVKESK. The CDR3 length is 14 residues.

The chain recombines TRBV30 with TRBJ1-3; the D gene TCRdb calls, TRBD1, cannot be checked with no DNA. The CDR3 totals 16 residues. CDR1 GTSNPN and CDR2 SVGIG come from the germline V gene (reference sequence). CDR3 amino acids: CAWSERRRTARNTIYF.

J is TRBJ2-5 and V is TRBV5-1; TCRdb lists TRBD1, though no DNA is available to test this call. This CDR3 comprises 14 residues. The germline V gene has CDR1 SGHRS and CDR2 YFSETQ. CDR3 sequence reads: CASSADRVEETQYF. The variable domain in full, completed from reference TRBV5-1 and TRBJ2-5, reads KAGVTQTPRYLIKTRGQQVTLSCSPISGHRSVSWYQQTPGQGLQFLFEYFSETQRNKGNFPGRFSGRQFSNSRSEMNVSTLELGDSALYLCASSADRVEETQYFGPGTRLLVL.

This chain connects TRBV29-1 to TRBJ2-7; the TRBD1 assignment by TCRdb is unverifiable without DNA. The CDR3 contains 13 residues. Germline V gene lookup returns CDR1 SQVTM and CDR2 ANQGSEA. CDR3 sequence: CSVGGDRVGEQYF.